This T cell receptor (beta chain) was identified in a study of cytomegalovirus exposure and HLA in healthy donors. Concerning this clone: Its cognate antigen is unknown.

General study points: Indistinguishability led to the exclusion of some V segments, TRBV6-2 and TRBV6-3 included. The authors confirmed in vitro that a few CMV-associated chains were specific for CMV antigens.

This PCR relied on a set of 60 Vbeta primers and 13 Jbeta primers. Measured with immunoSEQ multiplex PCR; TCRdb has only the in-frame clones, and not every one. The sample consists of about 200,000 clones, approximately 79% of them appearing once. Healthy bone marrow donors formed the donor group. This CDR3 contains 11 residues. Trimming shortened V by 4 bases and J by 4 bases, and 6 bases separated the two germline ends. From germline, CDR1 is SGHDT and CDR2 YYEEEE. This rearrangement joins TRBV5-6 to TRBJ2-7; D is unclear. The sample taken for sequencing was PBMCs. The sequence derives from a middle-aged man in good health and CMV-seronegative. CDR3 bases: TGTGCCAGCAGCACAGTATACGAGCAGTACTTC. Its protein product is CASSTVYEQYF.